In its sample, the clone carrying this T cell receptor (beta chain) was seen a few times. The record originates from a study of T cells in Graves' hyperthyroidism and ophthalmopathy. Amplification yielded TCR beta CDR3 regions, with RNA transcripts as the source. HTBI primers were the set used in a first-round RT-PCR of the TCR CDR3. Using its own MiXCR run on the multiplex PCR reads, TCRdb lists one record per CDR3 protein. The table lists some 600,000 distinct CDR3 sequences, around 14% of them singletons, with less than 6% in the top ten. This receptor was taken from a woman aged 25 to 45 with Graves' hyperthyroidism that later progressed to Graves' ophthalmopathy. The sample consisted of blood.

The CDR3 spells CASSNVAGAEQYF. The CDR3 bases are TGTGCCAGTAGTAACGTAGCGGGAGCCGAGCAGTACTTC. The chain combines TRBV19 with TRBJ2-7; 9 bases line up with TRBD2. Germline lookup yields CDR1 LNHDA and CDR2 SQIVND (reference sequence). V lost 4 bases, J lost 6 bases, and 4 bases stayed unmatched. The CDR3 consists of 13 residues.